This is a list of T cell receptor beta chains from one sample in a study of CD8 T cells in Susac syndrome. Each CDR3 protein is one row after TCRdb ran MiXCR on the immunoSEQ multiplex PCR reads. The repertoire includes 100,000 to 150,000 distinct CDR3 sequences, about 95% of them detected once, and 0.21% sits in the top ten. The sample consisted of CD8+ T cells from PBMCs. The receptor source for this set is a human donor with Susac syndrome. Both conserved end residues are part of each CDR3. D genes are given only for firm matches. Clone size, where shown, is once, few, many, or a class for clones that have expanded.

abundance: .; v_gene: TRBV14; d_gene: .; j_gene: TRBJ1-1; CDR3aa: CASSQDGYTEAFF; CDR3nt: TGTGCCAGCAGCCAAGACGGGTACACTGAAGCTTTCTTT
abundance: .; v_gene: TRBV27; d_gene: .; j_gene: TRBJ2-7; CDR3aa: CASSSTGYEQYF; CDR3nt: TGTGCCAGCAGTTCTACAGGCTACGAGCAGTACTTC
abundance: .; v_gene: TRBV27; d_gene: TRBD2; j_gene: TRBJ2-5; CDR3aa: CASSLSSTSGQETQYF; CDR3nt: TGTGCCAGCAGTCTCTCCTCGACTAGCGGCCAAGAGACCCAGTACTTC
abundance: .; v_gene: TRBV30; d_gene: TRBD2; j_gene: TRBJ2-1; CDR3aa: CAWSVGTSSYNEQFF; CDR3nt: TGTGCCTGGAGTGTAGGGACTAGCTCCTACAATGAGCAGTTCTTC
abundance: .; v_gene: TRBV11-3; d_gene: TRBD2; j_gene: TRBJ2-2; CDR3aa: CASSSPGGGEHTGELFF; CDR3nt: TGTGCCAGCAGCTCCCCTGGGGGAGGGGAGCACACCGGGGAGCTGTTTTTT
abundance: .; v_gene: TRBV21-1; d_gene: .; j_gene: TRBJ1-2; CDR3aa: CAPFPVYGYTF; CDR3nt: TGTGCCCCCTTCCCCGTATATGGCTACACCTTC
abundance: once; v_gene: TRBV6-2/TRBV6-3; d_gene: TRBD2; j_gene: TRBJ2-1; CDR3aa: CASSYLASGRGEGNEQFF; CDR3nt: TGTGCCAGCAGTTACCTGGCTAGCGGGAGGGGGGAAGGCAATGAGCAGTTCTTC
abundance: .; v_gene: TRBV12-3/TRBV12-4; d_gene: TRBD2; j_gene: TRBJ2-1; CDR3aa: CASSLAPSGRDEQFF; CDR3nt: TGTGCCAGCAGTTTAGCGCCTAGCGGCAGGGATGAGCAGTTCTTC
abundance: .; v_gene: TRBV11-2; d_gene: .; j_gene: TRBJ2-5; CDR3aa: CASWGGEETQYF; CDR3nt: TGTGCCAGTTGGGGTGGTGAAGAGACCCAGTACTTC
abundance: .; v_gene: TRBV13; d_gene: .; j_gene: TRBJ1-5; CDR3aa: CASSFGWKGGNQPQHF; CDR3nt: TGTGCCAGCAGCTTCGGCTGGAAGGGGGGAAATCAGCCCCAGCATTTT
abundance: .; v_gene: TRBV5-1; d_gene: TRBD1; j_gene: TRBJ1-2; CDR3aa: CASSPGQGNGYTF; CDR3nt: TGCGCCAGCAGCCCGGGACAGGGGAACGGCTACACCTTC